This T cell receptor (beta chain) appears in the sequencing data of a study of cytomegalovirus exposure and HLA in healthy donors. Study results and caveats: According to the study, approximately 150 TCR beta chains were cytomegalovirus-associated.

Germline lookup yields CDR1 MNHEY and CDR2 SMNVEV (reference sequence). The CDR3 spans 13 residues. The V gene lost 7 bases and the J gene lost 5 bases, with 14 bases spanning the gap. Regarding this clone: Its specificity is not known.

The PCR was carried out with 60 Vbeta primers and 13 Jbeta primers. The repertoire was sequenced with immunoSEQ multiplex PCR; TCRdb's copy has only in-frame clones and lacks some. The repertoire holds about 160,000 clones, almost 80% seen once, with roughly 1.3% in the top ten. The material sequenced was PBMCs. V usage is TRBV27 and J usage is TRBJ1-2, with D possibly matching TRBD1 (5 bases). The receptor's source is a woman in her 50s in good health and CMV-seronegative. CDR3 sequence: CASMPGQGYGYTF. In DNA form, the CDR3 reads TGTGCCAGCATGCCCGGCCAGGGTTATGGCTACACCTTC.